These 10 T cell receptor beta chains were all obtained from the same sample, sequenced in a study of shared clonotypes between healthy human individuals. Sequenced by immunoSEQ multiplex PCR; TCRdb stores in-frame clones only, minus some. The data contain over 1.5 million clones, 95% to 99% of them singletons. The sequenced sample consisted of naive CD4+ T cells sorted from blood. The subset was: CD45RA+ positively selected. Receptors originate from a man younger than 45 in good health.

This clone was picked up one time. The chain recombines TRBV7-2 with TRBJ2-2; D is unclear. Germline values: CDR1 SGHTA, CDR2 FQGNSA. The CDR3 consists of 14 residues. Trimming pared 4 bases from V and 3 bases from J, leaving 9 bases between. The CDR3 is CASSYTSYTGELFF. CDR3 coding DNA: TGTGCCAGCAGCTATACTTCCTACACCGGGGAGCTGTTTTTT.

The chain joins TRBV5-1 to TRBJ2-3; 11 nucleotides agree with TRBD2. J was trimmed by 6 bases and V by 4 bases; bases with no gene match: 10. Germline CDR1 is SGHRS and CDR2 is YFSETQ. This CDR3 spans 16 amino acids. The CDR3, as DNA: TGCGCCAGCAGCACCGGACTAGCGGGCGCTTGGGATACGCAGTATTTT. Translation: CASSTGLAGAWDTQYF.

This chain joins TRBV9 and TRBJ1-5; 11 bases fit TRBD1. The CDR3 is made up of 15 amino acids. With V trimmed by 4 bases and J by 6 bases, 6 bases remained unmatched. Germline lookup yields CDR1 SGDLS and CDR2 YYNGEE. The DNA of the CDR3 is TGTGCCAGCAGCATTGGGGGACAGGGGGGTCAGCCCCAGCATTTT. This translates into CASSIGGQGGQPQHF.

V and J are TRBV5-4 and TRBJ2-7; 8 positions match TRBD2. Unmatched junction bases numbered 6, after V lost 4 bases and J lost 0 bases. CDR1 is SGHNT, CDR2 YYREEE, per germline (reference sequence). The CDR3 has 15 amino acids. CDR3 sequence (DNA): TGTGCCAGCAGCCCTGACGGGAGGGTCTCCTACGAGCAGTACTTC. Amino acids: CASSPDGRVSYEQYF.

On this clone: Distinct nucleotide sequences in the sample also encode this CDR3. The chain carries TRBV5-1 and TRBJ2-7; 11 positions match TRBD2. V was pared by 0 bases and J by 2 bases, with 1 base of the junction left unmatched. The germline V gene encodes CDR1 SGHRS and CDR2 YFSETQ. This CDR3 comprises 15 residues. CDR3 in amino acids: CASSLGLAGPYEQYF. CDR3 DNA: TGCGCCAGCAGCTTGGGACTAGCGGGACCCTACGAGCAGTACTTC.

The chain recombines TRBV11-2 with TRBJ2-2; 13 nucleotides agree with TRBD2. The V and J ends lost 5 bases and 6 bases, in that order; junction bases with no gene match: 12. CDR1 is SGHAT and CDR2 is FQNNGV in the germline V gene. The CDR3 runs 18 residues. This CDR3 reads CASSTGVRLAGGPGELFF. For the CDR3, the DNA is TGTGCCAGCAGCACGGGCGTGAGACTAGCGGGAGGTCCCGGGGAGCTGTTTTTT.

The chain joins TRBV28 to TRBJ1-1, with 7 bases aligning to TRBD1. Trimming removed 4 bases from V and 4 bases from J; junction bases left unmatched: 9. Per germline, CDR1 MDHEN and CDR2 SYDVKM. The CDR3 extends over 15 amino acids. The CDR3 DNA sequence: TGTGCCAGCAGTTCAGACAGGGTGGTTAGCACTGAAGCTTTCTTT. Amino acid sequence: CASSSDRVVSTEAFF.

The rearrangement links TRBV19 to TRBJ1-1, with D uncertain. The CDR3 is made up of 14 amino acids. CDR1 is LNHDA and CDR2 is SQIVND in the germline V gene (reference sequence). V lost 11 bases and J lost 0, with 16 bases in between. For the CDR3, the DNA is TGTGCCTCCCAACAGCTCCCATTGAACACTGAAGCTTTCTTT. It is translated as CASQQLPLNTEAFF.

The chain couples TRBV7-9 to TRBJ2-1, with 7 bases aligning to TRBD2. Germline assignment: CDR1 SEHNR and CDR2 FQNEAQ (reference sequence). V shed 5 bases and J 8 bases; nucleotides not matched to a gene: 15. The CDR3 consists of 16 residues. The DNA of the CDR3 is TGTGCCAGCAGCGTTTTACTAGCGCTTGACGTCGATGAGCAGTTCTTC. Its protein product is CASSVLLALDVDEQFF. Looking up the rest from reference TRBV7-9 and TRBJ2-1 gives the full variable domain: DTGVSQNPRHKITKRGQNVTFRCDPISEHNRLYWYRQTLGQGPEFLTYFQNEAQLEKSRLLSDRFSAERPKGSFSTLEIQRTEQGDSAMYLCASSVLLALDVDEQFFGPGTRLTVL.

The chain couples TRBV11-3 to TRBJ2-3, with 7 nucleotides matching TRBD1. V lost 4 bases and J lost 3; bases outside the gene matches: 4. CDR1 and CDR2 from the germline V gene are SGHNT and YENEEA. This CDR3 contains 14 residues. The CDR3 nucleotides are TGTGCCAGCAGCTCGACGACAGGGACAGATACGCAGTATTTT. Translated: CASSSTTGTDTQYF.